This is a list of T cell receptor beta chains from one sample in a study of blood T cell repertoires in COVID-19. Sequenced by immunoSEQ multiplex PCR; TCRdb stores in-frame clones only, minus some. The sample contains roughly 120,000 clones, about 74% of which appear only once. The sample was peripheral blood. Receptors originate from a man between 65 and 80 years old with acute or convalescent COVID-19. CDR3s include the opening cysteine and the closing phenylalanine or tryptophan. Each record gives: CDR3 protein, CDR3 DNA, D gene, V gene, CDR3 length, J gene, clone size. The D gene is left open where the match is weak. Clone size appears in some rows only: once, few, many, or a class for an expanded clone.

cdr3_aa: CASSLTSGQETQYF; cdr3_nt: TGTGCCAGCAGCTTGACTAGCGGGCAAGAGACCCAGTACTTC; d_call: TRBD2; v_call: TRBV7-9; cdr3_length: 14; j_call: TRBJ2-5; clone_size: .
cdr3_aa: CASSLGTGNSNQPQHF; cdr3_nt: TGTGCCAGCAGCCTAGGGACAGGGAATAGCAATCAGCCCCAGCATTTT; d_call: TRBD1; v_call: TRBV7-9; cdr3_length: 16; j_call: TRBJ1-5; clone_size: .
cdr3_aa: CATSDLAAGEGNEQFF; cdr3_nt: TGTGCCACCAGTGATTTGGCCGCGGGAGAGGGAAATGAGCAGTTCTTC; d_call: TRBD2; v_call: TRBV24-1; cdr3_length: 16; j_call: TRBJ2-1; clone_size: .
cdr3_aa: CASSSRSGQETQYF; cdr3_nt: TGTGCCAGCAGCTCCCGCTCAGGGCAAGAGACCCAGTACTTC; d_call: .; v_call: TRBV7-2; cdr3_length: 14; j_call: TRBJ2-5; clone_size: few
cdr3_aa: CASSFWPGQGTDTQYF; cdr3_nt: TGTGCCAGCAGCTTCTGGCCGGGACAGGGGACAGATACGCAGTATTTT; d_call: TRBD1; v_call: TRBV5-5; cdr3_length: 16; j_call: TRBJ2-3; clone_size: .
cdr3_aa: CASSLGGALSYEQYF; cdr3_nt: TGCGCCAGCAGCTTAGGGGGAGCCCTCTCCTACGAGCAGTACTTC; d_call: .; v_call: TRBV5-1; cdr3_length: 15; j_call: TRBJ2-7; clone_size: .
cdr3_aa: CASSQEGTGGSYGYTF; cdr3_nt: TGTGCCAGCAGCCAAGAGGGGACAGGGGGTTCCTATGGCTACACCTTC; d_call: TRBD1; v_call: TRBV4-2; cdr3_length: 16; j_call: TRBJ1-2; clone_size: few
cdr3_aa: CSASSGISTDTQYF; cdr3_nt: TGCAGTGCTAGTAGCGGGATTAGCACAGATACGCAGTATTTT; d_call: TRBD2; v_call: TRBV20-1; cdr3_length: 14; j_call: TRBJ2-3; clone_size: .
cdr3_aa: CASNRGGLTNTGELFF; cdr3_nt: TGTGCCAGCAATCGGGGGGGACTAACGAACACCGGGGAGCTGTTTTTT; d_call: TRBD2; v_call: TRBV5-4; cdr3_length: 16; j_call: TRBJ2-2; clone_size: .
cdr3_aa: CASSAPPGLGGYTF; cdr3_nt: TGTGCCAGCAGCGCCCCGCCCGGGTTGGGTGGCTACACCTTC; d_call: .; v_call: TRBV9; cdr3_length: 14; j_call: TRBJ1-2; clone_size: .
cdr3_aa: CASSYSTGDYEQYF; cdr3_nt: TGTGCCAGCAGTTATTCGACAGGGGACTACGAGCAGTACTTC; d_call: TRBD1; v_call: TRBV6-5; cdr3_length: 14; j_call: TRBJ2-7; clone_size: .
cdr3_aa: CASSRGSSGNTIYF; cdr3_nt: TGTGCCAGCAGCAGGGGTTCGTCTGGAAACACCATATATTTT; d_call: .; v_call: TRBV7-9; cdr3_length: 14; j_call: TRBJ1-3; clone_size: .
cdr3_aa: CASSIDREGGYTF; cdr3_nt: TGTGCCAGTAGTATCGACAGGGAAGGTGGCTACACCTTC; d_call: TRBD1; v_call: TRBV19; cdr3_length: 13; j_call: TRBJ1-2; clone_size: .
cdr3_aa: CASTNNYNEQFF; cdr3_nt: TGTGCCAGCACAAACAACTACAATGAGCAGTTCTTC; d_call: .; v_call: TRBV5-6; cdr3_length: 12; j_call: TRBJ2-1; clone_size: few
cdr3_aa: CASDGAGGPETQYF; cdr3_nt: TGTGCCAGCGATGGGGCGGGAGGGCCCGAGACCCAGTACTTC; d_call: TRBD2; v_call: TRBV2; cdr3_length: 14; j_call: TRBJ2-5; clone_size: .
cdr3_aa: CAIRSGGGRYEQYF; cdr3_nt: TGTGCCATCAGGTCGGGGGGGGGCAGGTACGAGCAGTACTTC; d_call: TRBD2; v_call: TRBV10-3; cdr3_length: 14; j_call: TRBJ2-7; clone_size: few
cdr3_aa: CASSVGDIYSYEQYF; cdr3_nt: TGTGCCAGCAGCGTCGGGGACATCTACTCCTACGAGCAGTACTTC; d_call: .; v_call: TRBV7-9; cdr3_length: 15; j_call: TRBJ2-7; clone_size: .
cdr3_aa: CASSGTVHNSPLHF; cdr3_nt: TGTGCCAGCAGCGGCACAGTACATAATTCACCCCTCCACTTT; d_call: .; v_call: TRBV3-1/TRBV3-2; cdr3_length: 14; j_call: TRBJ1-6; clone_size: .
cdr3_aa: CASSLEGHRQNTEAFF; cdr3_nt: TGTGCCAGCAGCTTAGAAGGACACAGGCAGAACACTGAAGCTTTCTTT; d_call: .; v_call: TRBV7-3; cdr3_length: 16; j_call: TRBJ1-1; clone_size: .
cdr3_aa: CASSVGFGTRSTDTQYF; cdr3_nt: TGTGCCAGCAGCGTAGGGTTCGGGACTAGAAGCACAGATACGCAGTATTTT; d_call: TRBD2; v_call: TRBV9; cdr3_length: 17; j_call: TRBJ2-3; clone_size: .
cdr3_aa: CASSFQQTNEKLFF; cdr3_nt: TGTGCCAGCAGTTTTCAACAAACTAATGAAAAACTGTTTTTT; d_call: .; v_call: TRBV28; cdr3_length: 14; j_call: TRBJ1-4; clone_size: .
cdr3_aa: CASSARTGANNEQFF; cdr3_nt: TGTGCCAGCAGCGCCCGGACAGGAGCAAACAATGAGCAGTTCTTC; d_call: TRBD1; v_call: TRBV7-9; cdr3_length: 15; j_call: TRBJ2-1; clone_size: .
cdr3_aa: CASSYGVGSYEQYF; cdr3_nt: TGTGCCAGCAGTTATGGTGTCGGCTCCTACGAGCAGTACTTC; d_call: .; v_call: TRBV6-5; cdr3_length: 14; j_call: TRBJ2-7; clone_size: few
cdr3_aa: CASSLVETYNEQFF; cdr3_nt: TGCGCCAGCAGCTTGGTAGAAACCTACAATGAGCAGTTCTTC; d_call: .; v_call: TRBV5-1; cdr3_length: 14; j_call: TRBJ2-1; clone_size: .
cdr3_aa: CASSGVAGETQYF; cdr3_nt: TGTGCCAGCTCAGGAGTGGCCGGGGAGACCCAGTACTTC; d_call: .; v_call: TRBV18; cdr3_length: 13; j_call: TRBJ2-5; clone_size: .
cdr3_aa: CASSLPTSGTNEQFF; cdr3_nt: TGTGCCAGCAGTCTCCCCACTAGCGGGACCAATGAGCAGTTCTTC; d_call: TRBD2; v_call: TRBV28; cdr3_length: 15; j_call: TRBJ2-1; clone_size: .
cdr3_aa: CASSVGYSSFGNQPQHF; cdr3_nt: TGTGCCAGCAGCGTAGGGTACAGCTCCTTCGGCAATCAGCCCCAGCATTTT; d_call: .; v_call: TRBV9; cdr3_length: 17; j_call: TRBJ1-5; clone_size: .
cdr3_aa: CASSLIPISGRFHEQFF; cdr3_nt: TGTGCCAGCAGCCTCATCCCCATTAGCGGGAGGTTCCATGAGCAGTTCTTC; d_call: TRBD2; v_call: TRBV7-2; cdr3_length: 17; j_call: TRBJ2-1; clone_size: .
cdr3_aa: CATSEPPGLAGGSGELFF; cdr3_nt: TGTGCCACCAGTGAACCACCTGGACTAGCGGGAGGATCCGGGGAGCTGTTTTTT; d_call: TRBD2; v_call: TRBV24-1; cdr3_length: 18; j_call: TRBJ2-2; clone_size: .
cdr3_aa: CASSLEPGSRYGYTF; cdr3_nt: TGCGCCAGCAGCTTGGAGCCAGGGTCACGCTATGGCTACACCTTC; d_call: .; v_call: TRBV5-1; cdr3_length: 15; j_call: TRBJ1-2; clone_size: .
cdr3_aa: CATSRDSGLRYEQYF; cdr3_nt: TGTGCCACCAGCAGAGATTCAGGGTTGAGGTACGAGCAGTACTTC; d_call: .; v_call: TRBV15; cdr3_length: 15; j_call: TRBJ2-7; clone_size: once
cdr3_aa: CASSYSRDTLNTEAFF; cdr3_nt: TGTGCCAGCAGTTACTCTCGGGACACCCTTAACACTGAAGCTTTCTTT; d_call: .; v_call: TRBV6-2/TRBV6-3; cdr3_length: 16; j_call: TRBJ1-1; clone_size: .
cdr3_aa: CAWSVLGTANSPLHF; cdr3_nt: TGTGCCTGGAGTGTACTAGGGACAGCTAATTCACCCCTCCACTTT; d_call: TRBD1; v_call: TRBV30; cdr3_length: 15; j_call: TRBJ1-6; clone_size: .
cdr3_aa: CASSARVNTEAFF; cdr3_nt: TGTGCCAGCAGCGCCAGGGTGAACACTGAAGCTTTCTTT; d_call: .; v_call: TRBV9; cdr3_length: 13; j_call: TRBJ1-1; clone_size: .
cdr3_aa: CASKDPRSGQPQHF; cdr3_nt: TGTGCCAGTAAAGACCCCCGATCGGGTCAGCCCCAGCATTTT; d_call: .; v_call: TRBV19; cdr3_length: 14; j_call: TRBJ1-5; clone_size: .
cdr3_aa: CAISIGDREYEQYF; cdr3_nt: TGTGCCATCAGTATCGGGGACAGGGAATACGAGCAGTACTTC; d_call: TRBD1; v_call: TRBV10-3; cdr3_length: 14; j_call: TRBJ2-7; clone_size: .
cdr3_aa: CASSPGRGGTEAFF; cdr3_nt: TGTGCCAGCTCACCTGGACGGGGGGGCACTGAAGCTTTCTTT; d_call: .; v_call: TRBV18; cdr3_length: 14; j_call: TRBJ1-1; clone_size: .
cdr3_aa: CASSGRGGETQYF; cdr3_nt: TGTGCCAGCAGTGGGCGAGGAGGAGAGACCCAGTACTTC; d_call: .; v_call: TRBV2; cdr3_length: 13; j_call: TRBJ2-5; clone_size: .
cdr3_aa: CASSPRVARTDTQYF; cdr3_nt: TGTGCCAGCAGCCCCAGGGTGGCCCGCACAGATACGCAGTATTTT; d_call: .; v_call: TRBV3-1/TRBV3-2; cdr3_length: 15; j_call: TRBJ2-3; clone_size: few